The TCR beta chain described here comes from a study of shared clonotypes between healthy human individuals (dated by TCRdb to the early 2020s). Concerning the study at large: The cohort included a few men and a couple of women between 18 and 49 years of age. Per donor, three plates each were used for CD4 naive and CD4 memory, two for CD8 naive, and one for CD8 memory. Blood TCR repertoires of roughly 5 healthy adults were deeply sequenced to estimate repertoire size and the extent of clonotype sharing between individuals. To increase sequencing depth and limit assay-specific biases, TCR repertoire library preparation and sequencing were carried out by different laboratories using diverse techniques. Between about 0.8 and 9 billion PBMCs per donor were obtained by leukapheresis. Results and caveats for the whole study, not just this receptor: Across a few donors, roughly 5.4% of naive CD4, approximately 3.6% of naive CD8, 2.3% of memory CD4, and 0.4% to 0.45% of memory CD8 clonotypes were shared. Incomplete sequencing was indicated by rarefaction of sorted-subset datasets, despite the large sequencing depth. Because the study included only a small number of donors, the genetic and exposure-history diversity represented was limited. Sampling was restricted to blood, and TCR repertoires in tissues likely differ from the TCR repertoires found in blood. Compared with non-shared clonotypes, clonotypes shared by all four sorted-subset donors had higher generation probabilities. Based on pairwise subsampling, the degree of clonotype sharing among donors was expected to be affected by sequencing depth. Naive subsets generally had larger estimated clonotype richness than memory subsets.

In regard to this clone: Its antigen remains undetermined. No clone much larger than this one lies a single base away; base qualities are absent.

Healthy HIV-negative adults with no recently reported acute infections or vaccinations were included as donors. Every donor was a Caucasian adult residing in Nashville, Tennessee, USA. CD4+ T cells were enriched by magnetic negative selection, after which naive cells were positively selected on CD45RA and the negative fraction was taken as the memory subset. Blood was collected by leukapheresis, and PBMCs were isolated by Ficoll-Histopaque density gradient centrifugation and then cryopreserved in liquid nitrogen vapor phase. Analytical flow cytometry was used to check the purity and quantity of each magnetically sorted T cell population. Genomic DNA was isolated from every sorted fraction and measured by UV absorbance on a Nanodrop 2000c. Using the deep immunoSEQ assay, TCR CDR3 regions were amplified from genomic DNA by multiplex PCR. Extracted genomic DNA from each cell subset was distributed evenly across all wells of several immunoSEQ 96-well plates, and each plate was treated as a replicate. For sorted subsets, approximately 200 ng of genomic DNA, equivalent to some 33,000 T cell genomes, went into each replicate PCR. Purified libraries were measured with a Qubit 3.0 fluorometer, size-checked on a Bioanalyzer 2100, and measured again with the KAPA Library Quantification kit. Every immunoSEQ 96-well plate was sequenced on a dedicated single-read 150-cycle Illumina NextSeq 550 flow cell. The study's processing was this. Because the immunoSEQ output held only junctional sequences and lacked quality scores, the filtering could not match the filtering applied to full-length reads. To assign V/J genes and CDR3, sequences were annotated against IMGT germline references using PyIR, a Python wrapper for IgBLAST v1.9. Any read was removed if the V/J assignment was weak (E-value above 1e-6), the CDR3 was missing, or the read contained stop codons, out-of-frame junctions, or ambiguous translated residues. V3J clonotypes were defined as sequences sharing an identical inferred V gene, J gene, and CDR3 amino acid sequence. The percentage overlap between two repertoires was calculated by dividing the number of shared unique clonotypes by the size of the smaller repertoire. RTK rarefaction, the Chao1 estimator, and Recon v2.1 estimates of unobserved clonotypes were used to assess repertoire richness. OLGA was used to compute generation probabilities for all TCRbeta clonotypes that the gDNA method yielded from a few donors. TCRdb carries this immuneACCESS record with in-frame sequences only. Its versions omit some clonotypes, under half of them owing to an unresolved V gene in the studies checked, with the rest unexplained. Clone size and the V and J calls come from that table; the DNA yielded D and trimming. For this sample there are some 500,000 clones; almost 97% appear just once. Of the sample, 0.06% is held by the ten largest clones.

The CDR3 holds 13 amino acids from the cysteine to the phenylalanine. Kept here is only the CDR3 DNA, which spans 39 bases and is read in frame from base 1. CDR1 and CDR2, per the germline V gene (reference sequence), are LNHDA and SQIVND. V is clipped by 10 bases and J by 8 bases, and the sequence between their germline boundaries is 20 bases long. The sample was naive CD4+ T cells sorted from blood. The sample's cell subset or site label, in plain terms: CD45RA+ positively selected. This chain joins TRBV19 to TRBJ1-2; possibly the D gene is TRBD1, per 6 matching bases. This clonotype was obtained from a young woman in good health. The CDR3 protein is CAMRGGIMKGYTF. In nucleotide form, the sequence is TGTGCCATGCGGGGGGGCATAATGAAAGGCTACACCTTC.